A selection of T cell receptor beta chains follows, all from one sample in a study of CD8+ T cells in alopecia areata. Sequencing used immunoSEQ multiplex PCR; TCRdb keeps in-frame clones, though not all of them. The data show roughly 150,000 clones, 85% to 90% seen once. The source material was CD8+ T cells sorted from blood, sampled at week 0. These receptors were taken from a human donor with alopecia areata. Both conserved end residues are trimmed from each CDR3.

v_call	j_call	cdr3_aa
TRBV29-1	TRBJ2-1	SVLKMDRVTINEQF
TRBV7-9	TRBJ1-4	ASTPGGEKLF
TRBV4-1	TRBJ2-5	ASSQGFTGETQY
TRBV4-1	TRBJ2-1	ASSSGQGRDEQF
TRBV7-9	TRBJ2-2	ASSLYGIRGGELF
TRBV9	TRBJ1-2	ASSISREGRARDGYT
TRBV7-6	TRBJ2-2	ASSTPKAGGSNTGELF
TRBV7-2	TRBJ2-3	ASSQEVMASGGTDTQY
TRBV6-5	TRBJ2-1	ASSYGNEQF
TRBV30	TRBJ2-7	AWSLSGSYEQY